These 32 T cell receptor beta chains were all obtained from the same sample, sequenced in a study of T-cell reconstitution after alpha-beta-depleted transplantation in children. Preparing the TCRbeta library involved the use of unique molecular identifiers. Using its own MiXCR run on the PCR reads, TCRdb lists one record per CDR3 protein. The sample carries fewer than 500,000 distinct CDR3 sequences, about 40% recorded once. Sequencing was performed on PBMCs, taken before TCRalphabeta/CD19-depleted stem cell transplant. The receptor source for this set is a girl aged 2-9 years with aplastic anemia, due to receive a stem cell transplant.

This clonotype has at least ten counts. This sequence joins TRBV20-1 and TRBJ2-1, with D possibly matching TRBD2 (6 bases). Trimming pared 5 bases from V and 4 bases from J, leaving 12 bases between. CDR1 DFQATT and CDR2 SNEGSKA come from the germline V gene (reference sequence). CDR3 length: 13 amino acids. CDR3 in DNA: TGCAGTGCTCCCGGGGCGGGGTACAATGAGCAGTTCTTC. Protein product: CSAPGAGYNEQFF.

A few counts support this clonotype. The genes are TRBV20-1 and TRBJ1-1, with unresolved D. V was trimmed by 1 base and J by 8 bases, leaving 11 bases between them. This CDR3 contains 12 residues. Germline values: CDR1 DFQATT, CDR2 SNEGSKA (reference sequence). The DNA for the CDR3 is TGCAGTGCTAGAGGAGGGATTAGAGAAGCTTTCTTT. It encodes CSARGGIREAFF.

This clonotype was picked up a small number of times. The genes are TRBV11-2 and TRBJ2-1; the D is unclear. The CDR3 spans 13 residues. V lost 11 bases to trimming and J lost 0 bases, with 11 bases between them. The germline V gene encodes CDR1 SGHAT and CDR2 FQNNGV. This CDR3 reads CAATKGSYNEQFF. The CDR3 DNA sequence: TGTGCCGCAACCAAGGGCTCCTACAATGAGCAGTTCTTC.

V usage is TRBV5-6 and J usage is TRBJ2-2; no definite D call. The germline gives CDR1 SGHDT, CDR2 YYEEEE. The CDR3 runs 15 residues. Trimming shortened V by 2 bases and J by 2 bases, and 10 bases separated the two germline ends. The CDR3 DNA reads TGTGCCAGCAGCTTCCACTACCCAAACACCGGGGAGCTGTTTTTT. Its protein product is CASSFHYPNTGELFF.

This clonotype was observed a handful of times. Germline and junction disagree at one end, which may indicate a read error. The chain employs TRBV12-3 or TRBV12-4 and TRBJ2-5; D may be TRBD1 (6 bases). The CDR3 is 11 amino acids. The CDR3 is CASSFEGHPRF. The CDR3 DNA sequence: TGTGCCAGCAGTTTCGAGGGACACCCACGTTTC.

This clonotype is a singleton in its sample. The chain joins TRBV5-5 to TRBJ2-7; D unresolved. Trimming removed 2 bases from V and 3 bases from J, with 6 bases in between. This CDR3 region has 12 residues. CDR1 and CDR2 (germline): SGHKS, YYEKEE (reference sequence). CDR3 protein: CASSFRHYEQYF. CDR3 DNA sequence: TGTGCCAGCAGCTTCCGACACTACGAGCAGTACTTC.

The CDR3 loop reads CASSVGAGTRHNNEQFF. The DNA for the CDR3 is TGTGCCAGCAGCGTCGGGGCAGGGACTAGGCATAACAATGAGCAGTTCTTC. The V gene is TRBV7-9, the J gene TRBJ2-1; 8 bases fit TRBD2. Germline CDR1 is SEHNR and CDR2 is FQNEAQ (reference sequence). V gave up 5 bases and J gave up 5 bases; unmatched junction bases: 14. This CDR3 comprises 17 residues.

This clonotype was observed once. This chain joins TRBV5-1 and TRBJ2-3; no firm D call. Germline CDR1 and CDR2: SGHRS and YFSETQ. CDR3 length equals 14 residues. V was trimmed by 0 bases and J by 2 bases, leaving 7 bases between them. The CDR3 region has the DNA TGCGCCAGCAGCTTGGTGCCTCCCACAGATACGCAGTATTTT. Protein: CASSLVPPTDTQYF.

In its sample, this clonotype was seen many times. The chain is built from TRBV12-3 or TRBV12-4 and TRBJ2-3; 7 bases agree with TRBD2. V was pared by 0 bases and J by 7 bases, with 1 base of the junction left unmatched. The CDR3 spans 13 residues. The DNA of the CDR3 is TGTGCCAGCAGTTTAGCTAGCGGGTATACGCAGTATTTT. It translates to CASSLASGYTQYF.

This clonotype occurred a few times. V and J are TRBV6-1 and TRBJ2-2; 9 positions agree with TRBD2. This CDR3 region has 17 residues. The germline CDR1 and CDR2 sequences are MNHNS and SASEGT. The ends lost 6 bases at V and 4 bases at J; junction bases unmatched: 12. The CDR3 region has the DNA TGTGCCAGCAGGCCGGATAGCGGGAGTCGTGGCACCGGGGAGCTGTTTTTT. Its translation: CASRPDSGSRGTGELFF.

The genes are TRBV20-1 and TRBJ2-3, with D unclear. The CDR3 is 12 amino acids. Deletions cut 7 bases from V and 5 bases from J, with 13 bases between. The germline V gene encodes CDR1 DFQATT and CDR2 SNEGSKA (reference sequence). The CDR3 DNA is TGCAGTGGAGCCCTCAGGCTAGATACGCAGTATTTT. Protein: CSGALRLDTQYF.

The V call is TRBV30, the J call TRBJ2-7, with TRBD2 identical over 11 bases. The CDR3 runs to 14 residues. The V gene's germline CDR1 is GTSNPN and CDR2 SVGIG (reference sequence). The trim removed 3 bases at V and 3 bases at J, leaving 4 bases unmatched. The CDR3 spells CAWRAGTSGYEQYF. DNA of the CDR3: TGTGCCTGGAGAGCCGGGACTAGCGGCTACGAGCAGTACTTC.

In its sample, this clonotype was seen many times. This chain connects TRBV5-6 to TRBJ2-1; no clear D gene. Between the trimmed V and J ends, which lost 0 bases and 0 bases, there was a span of 10 bases. The CDR3 sequence is 16 residues long. Germline-derived CDR1 and CDR2 are SGHDT and YYEEEE. CDR3 protein: CASSLEARSSYNEQFF. The CDR3 coding sequence is TGTGCCAGCAGCTTGGAGGCCAGAAGCTCCTACAATGAGCAGTTCTTC.

The DNA of the CDR3 is TGTGCCAGCTCACCAGTACCCAACGGAGAGACCCAGTACTTC. This encodes CASSPVPNGETQYF. The J gene is TRBJ2-5, the V gene TRBV18; D unresolved. The CDR3 is made up of 14 amino acids. V was clipped by 2 bases and J by 4 bases, with 11 bases between them. Germline V gene data show CDR1 as KGHSH and CDR2 as LQKENI.

The chain uses TRBV6-5 and TRBJ1-1, with D possibly TRBD1 on 6 matching bases. The CDR3 spans 16 residues. V gave up 4 bases and J gave up 1 base, with 16 bases separating them. Germline-derived CDR1 and CDR2 are MNHEY and SVGAGI. CDR3 residues: CASSSHRDESNTEAFF. CDR3 DNA: TGTGCCAGCAGTTCCCACAGGGACGAATCGAACACTGAAGCTTTCTTT.

This clonotype appeared many times. This sequence joins TRBV3-1 and TRBJ2-3, with D tentatively TRBD1 or TRBD2 (5 bases each). The ends were cut back, 4 bases at V and 5 bases at J, with 10 bases in the middle. Per the germline V gene, CDR1 is LGHDT and CDR2 is YNNKEL (reference sequence). The CDR3 spans 13 residues. Here the CDR3 DNA reads TGTGCCAGCAGCCTGGGACCGCAAGATACGCAGTATTTT. As protein: CASSLGPQDTQYF.

In its sample, this clonotype was seen a few times. V usage is TRBV5-1 and J usage is TRBJ2-7, with D possibly TRBD2 on 6 matching bases. The CDR3 has 15 amino acids. The germline V and J ends were trimmed by 4 bases and 0 bases, with 14 bases remaining between them. Germline lookup yields CDR1 SGHRS and CDR2 YFSETQ. Here the CDR3 reads CASSPRDGSSYEQYF. CDR3 DNA: TGCGCCAGCAGCCCCCGGGACGGGAGCTCCTACGAGCAGTACTTC.

This clonotype was seen a single time. The V and J genes are TRBV6-5 and TRBJ1-2, with TRBD1 matching 9 bases. The CDR3 contains 15 residues. Germline CDR1 is MNHEY and CDR2 is SVGAGI. After removal of 1 base from V and 6 bases from J, the junction contained 6 bases not matched to a gene. CDR3 DNA sequence: TGTGCCAGCAGTTACTTCAGGGACAGGGACGATGGCTACACCTTC. The encoded protein is CASSYFRDRDDGYTF.

V usage is TRBV5-1 and J usage is TRBJ2-5; weak D call: TRBD2 (5 bases). This CDR3 has 16 amino acids. Trimming took off 7 bases at V and 0 bases at J, with 19 bases between the two ends. Germline-derived CDR1 and CDR2 are SGHRS and YFSETQ. In DNA form, the CDR3 reads TGCGCCAGCCGAGCTGGGCGGGCGTCGTACCAAGAGACCCAGTACTTC. The encoded protein is CASRAGRASYQETQYF.

This chain links TRBV29-1 with TRBJ2-7; D perhaps matches TRBD1 (6 bases). This CDR3 is 12 amino acids long. Trimming took 4 bases from V and 5 from J, leaving 12 bases between them. Germline V gene sequence: CDR1 SQVTM, CDR2 ANQGSEA. Here the CDR3 DNA reads TGCAGCGTTGTTGGGGGCGAAAACGAGCAGTACTTC. This codes for CSVVGGENEQYF.

The chain couples TRBV5-1 to TRBJ2-7; D unresolved. Germline V gives CDR1 SGHRS, CDR2 YFSETQ. The V gene lost 2 bases and the J gene lost 1 base, with 7 bases spanning the gap. This CDR3 comprises 13 residues. The CDR3 loop is CASSFLGSYEQYF. The CDR3 nucleotides read TGCGCCAGCAGCTTCCTCGGGTCCTACGAGCAGTACTTC.

The V and J genes are TRBV11-2 and TRBJ2-5, with 9 bases fitting TRBD2. The CDR3 is made up of 16 amino acids. V lost 3 bases to trimming and J lost 5 bases; unmatched junction nucleotides: 10. Germline CDR1 SGHAT, CDR2 FQNNGV. The CDR3: CASSLGTSLEQETQYF. In DNA, the CDR3 is TGTGCCAGCAGCTTGGGGACTAGCCTTGAGCAGGAGACCCAGTACTTC.

V gene TRBV29-1 combines with J gene TRBJ2-3; a weak D match, TRBD1 (6 bases). The CDR3 extends over 13 amino acids. Per germline, CDR1 SQVTM and CDR2 ANQGSEA. V was pared by 7 bases and J by 0 bases, with 11 bases between. The CDR3 spells CSGGHASTDTQYF. The CDR3 DNA follows: TGCAGCGGGGGACACGCCAGCACAGATACGCAGTATTTT.

This chain uses TRBV29-1 with TRBJ1-2, with TRBD1 matching over 7 bases. After removal of 6 bases from V and 4 bases from J, the junction contained 5 bases not matched to a gene. The length of the CDR3 is 12 residues. Germline V CDR1 and CDR2: SQVTM, ANQGSEA. The CDR3, as DNA: TGCAGCGTGGTGACAGGGACCTATGGCTACACCTTC. Residues: CSVVTGTYGYTF.

J is TRBJ2-5 and V is TRBV18; 7 positions match TRBD2. J gave up 5 bases and V 3 bases, and 6 bases lay outside the gene matches. Germline lookup yields CDR1 KGHSH and CDR2 LQKENI. The CDR3 runs to 14 residues. In DNA, the CDR3 is TGTGCCAGCTCACCCGGGACTACCCACGAGACCCAGTACTTC. This codes for CASSPGTTHETQYF.

This sequence joins TRBV10-2 and TRBJ1-5; D perhaps matches TRBD1 (5 bases). Between the trimmed V and J ends, which lost 0 bases and 3 bases, there was a span of 6 bases. The germline V gene has CDR1 WSHSY and CDR2 SAAADI. This CDR3 comprises 14 residues. Written as DNA, the CDR3 is TGCGCCAGCAGTGAGTCGACAGCCAATCAGCCCCAGCATTTT. Protein: CASSESTANQPQHF.

This clonotype was seen only a few times. V is TRBV6-5 and J is TRBJ1-1; D might be TRBD1 (5 bases). V shed 5 bases and J shed 6 bases, with 16 bases lying between them. This CDR3 has 14 amino acids. Germline lookup yields CDR1 MNHEY and CDR2 SVGAGI. The CDR3 sequence is CASSHKTVFAEAFF. CDR3 sequence (DNA): TGTGCCAGCAGTCACAAGACAGTGTTCGCTGAAGCTTTCTTT.

This clonotype was seen many times. The chain is built from TRBV4-1 and TRBJ2-7; D is ambiguous. Germline assignment: CDR1 MGHRA and CDR2 YSYEKL. This CDR3 has 13 amino acids. Trimming stripped 0 bases from V and 4 bases from J, with 7 bases between. The CDR3 here is CASSQDSRYEQYF. The DNA of the CDR3 is TGCGCCAGCAGCCAAGATTCAAGATACGAGCAGTACTTC.

The chain joins TRBV28 to TRBJ2-6; 8 bases line up with TRBD1. CDR3 length: 17 residues. Germline-derived CDR1 and CDR2 are MDHEN and SYDVKM. The V segment lost 3 bases and the J segment 0 bases; nucleotides outside the gene matches: 4. The CDR3 DNA reads as TGTGCCAGCAGTTTGCAGGGGGCCCCCTCTGGGGCCAACGTCCTGACTTTC. This codes for CASSLQGAPSGANVLTF.

The table lists this clonotype with many counts. The chain combines TRBV29-1 with TRBJ2-1; TRBD2 might be the D (5 bases). Trimming pared 4 bases from V and 0 bases from J, leaving 13 bases between. CDR1 is SQVTM, CDR2 ANQGSEA, per germline. The CDR3 runs 15 residues. CDR3 protein: CSVGTLLSSYNEQFF. The DNA for the CDR3 is TGCAGCGTTGGGACTTTACTAAGCTCCTACAATGAGCAGTTCTTC.

This clonotype was seen more than once but under ten times. The CDR3 DNA reads as TGTGCCAGCTCACCACCAAGGGGGCGGAACACTGAAGCTTTCTTT. This gives the protein CASSPPRGRNTEAFF. The V call is TRBV18, the J call TRBJ1-1; 7 bases are a match to TRBD1. V lost 0 bases, J lost 1 base, and 2 bases stayed unmatched. The CDR3 consists of 15 residues. Germline V gives CDR1 KGHSH, CDR2 LQKENI.

The chain uses TRBV29-1 and TRBJ2-3; D ambiguous. V lost 5 bases, J lost 4 bases, and 13 bases lay in between. Germline V CDR1 and CDR2: SQVTM, ANQGSEA. The length of the CDR3 is 13 residues. DNA of the CDR3: TGCAGCGTTTCCTCCGGGTCGGCAGATACGCAGTATTTT. The encoded protein is CSVSSGSADTQYF.